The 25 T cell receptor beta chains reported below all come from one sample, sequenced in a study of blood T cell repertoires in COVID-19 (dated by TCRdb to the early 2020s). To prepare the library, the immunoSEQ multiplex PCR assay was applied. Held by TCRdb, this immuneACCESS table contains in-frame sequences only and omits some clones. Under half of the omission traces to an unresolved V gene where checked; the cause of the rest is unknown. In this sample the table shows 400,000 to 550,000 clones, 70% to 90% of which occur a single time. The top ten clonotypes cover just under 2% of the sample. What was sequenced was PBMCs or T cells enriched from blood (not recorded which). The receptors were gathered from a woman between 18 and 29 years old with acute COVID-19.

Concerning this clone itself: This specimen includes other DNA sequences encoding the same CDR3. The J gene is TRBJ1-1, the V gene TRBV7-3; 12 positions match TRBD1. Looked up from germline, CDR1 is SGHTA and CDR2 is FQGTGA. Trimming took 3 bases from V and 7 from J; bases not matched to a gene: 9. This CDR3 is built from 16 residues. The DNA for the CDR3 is TGTGCCAGCAGCTTCCCGTCCGGGACAGGGGGCGATGAAGCTTTCTTT. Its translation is CASSFPSGTGGDEAFF.

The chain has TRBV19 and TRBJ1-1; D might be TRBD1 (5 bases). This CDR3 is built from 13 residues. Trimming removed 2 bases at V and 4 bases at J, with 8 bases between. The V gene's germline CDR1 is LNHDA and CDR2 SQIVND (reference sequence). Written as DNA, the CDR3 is TGTGCCAGTAGTATACAGGGTTTCACTGAAGCTTTCTTT. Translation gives CASSIQGFTEAFF.

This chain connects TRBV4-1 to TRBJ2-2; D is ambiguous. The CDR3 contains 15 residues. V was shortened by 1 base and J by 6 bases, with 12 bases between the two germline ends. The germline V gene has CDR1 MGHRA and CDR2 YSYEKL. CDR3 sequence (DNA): TGCGCCAGCAGCCAAGGGCAGTCCATCGCCGGGGAGCTGTTTTTT. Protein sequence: CASSQGQSIAGELFF.

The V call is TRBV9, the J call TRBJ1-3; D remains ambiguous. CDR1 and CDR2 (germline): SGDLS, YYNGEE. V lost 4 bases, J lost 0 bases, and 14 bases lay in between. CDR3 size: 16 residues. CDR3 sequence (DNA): TGTGCCAGCAGCTCACGACTGACTGCCTCTGGAAACACCATATATTTT. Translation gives CASSSRLTASGNTIYF.

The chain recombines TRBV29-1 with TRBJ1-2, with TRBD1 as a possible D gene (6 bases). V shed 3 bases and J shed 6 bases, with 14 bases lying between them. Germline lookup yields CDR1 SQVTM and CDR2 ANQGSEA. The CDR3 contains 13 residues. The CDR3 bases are TGCAGCGTTGATACACAGGGATACGATGGCTACACCTTC. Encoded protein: CSVDTQGYDGYTF.

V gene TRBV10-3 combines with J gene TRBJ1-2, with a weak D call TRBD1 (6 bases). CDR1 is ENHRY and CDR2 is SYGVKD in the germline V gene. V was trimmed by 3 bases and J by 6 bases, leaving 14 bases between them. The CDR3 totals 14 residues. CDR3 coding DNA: TGTGCCATCAGTGATCAACAGGGAGTAGATGGCTACACCTTC. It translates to CAISDQQGVDGYTF.

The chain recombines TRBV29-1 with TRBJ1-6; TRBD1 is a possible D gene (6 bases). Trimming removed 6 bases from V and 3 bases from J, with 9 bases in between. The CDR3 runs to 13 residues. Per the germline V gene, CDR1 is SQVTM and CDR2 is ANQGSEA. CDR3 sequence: CSVRTDYNSPLHF. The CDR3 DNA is TGCAGCGTAAGGACAGACTATAATTCACCCCTCCACTTT.

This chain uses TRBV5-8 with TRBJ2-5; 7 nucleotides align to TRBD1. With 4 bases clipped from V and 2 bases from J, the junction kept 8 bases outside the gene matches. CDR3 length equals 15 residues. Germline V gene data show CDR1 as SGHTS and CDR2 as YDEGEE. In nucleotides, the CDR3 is TGTGCCAGCAGCGTCAGGGGGAGCGGACAAGAGACCCAGTACTTC. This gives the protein CASSVRGSGQETQYF.

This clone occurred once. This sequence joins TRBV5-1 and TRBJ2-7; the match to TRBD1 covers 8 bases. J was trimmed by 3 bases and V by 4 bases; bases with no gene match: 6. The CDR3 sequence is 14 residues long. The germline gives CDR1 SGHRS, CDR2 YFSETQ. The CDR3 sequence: CASSGGQGIYEQYF. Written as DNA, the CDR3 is TGCGCCAGCAGCGGCGGACAGGGTATCTACGAGCAGTACTTC.

CDR3 in DNA: TGTGCCAGCAGCGTAGGGAGTGTTAGCGGGGAGCTGTTTTTT. It translates to CASSVGSVSGELFF. The chain carries TRBV9 and TRBJ2-2; D gene ambiguous. The ends were cut back, 0 bases at V and 7 bases at J, with 10 bases in the middle. CDR1 SGDLS and CDR2 YYNGEE come from the germline V gene. This CDR3 spans 14 amino acids.

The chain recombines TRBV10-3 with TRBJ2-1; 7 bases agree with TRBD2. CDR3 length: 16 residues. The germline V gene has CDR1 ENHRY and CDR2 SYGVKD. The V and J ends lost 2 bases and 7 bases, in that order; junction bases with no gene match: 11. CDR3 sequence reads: CAISEIAGAGGNEQFF. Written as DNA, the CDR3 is TGTGCCATCAGTGAGATTGCGGGAGCGGGTGGGAATGAGCAGTTCTTC.

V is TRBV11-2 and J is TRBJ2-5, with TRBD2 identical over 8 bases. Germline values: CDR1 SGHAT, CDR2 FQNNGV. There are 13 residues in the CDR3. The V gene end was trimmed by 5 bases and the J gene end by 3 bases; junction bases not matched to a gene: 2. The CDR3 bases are TGTGCCAGCAGCGTGGGACTAGAAGAGACCCAGTACTTC. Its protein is CASSVGLEETQYF.

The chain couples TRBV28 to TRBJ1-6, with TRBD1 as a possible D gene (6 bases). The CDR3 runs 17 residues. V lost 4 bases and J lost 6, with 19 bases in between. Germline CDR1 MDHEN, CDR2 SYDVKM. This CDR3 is CASSSPSWTALNSPLHF. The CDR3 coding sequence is TGTGCCAGCAGTTCTCCTTCTTGGACAGCACTTAATTCACCCCTCCACTTT. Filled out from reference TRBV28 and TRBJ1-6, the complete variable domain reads DVKVTQSSRYLVKRTGEKVFLECVQDMDHENMFWYRQDPGLGLRLIYFSYDVKMKEKGDIPEGYSVSREKKERFSLILESASTNQTSMYLCASSSPSWTALNSPLHFGNGTRLTVT.

The CDR3 reads CASSPASGSPGELFF. In nucleotides, the CDR3 is TGCGCCAGCAGCCCGGCTAGCGGGAGCCCCGGGGAGCTGTTTTTT. This sequence joins TRBV5-1 and TRBJ2-2, with 10 bases fitting TRBD2. Germline V lookup: CDR1 SGHRS, CDR2 YFSETQ. This CDR3 has 15 residues. With 4 bases clipped from V and 6 bases from J, the junction kept 6 bases outside the gene matches.

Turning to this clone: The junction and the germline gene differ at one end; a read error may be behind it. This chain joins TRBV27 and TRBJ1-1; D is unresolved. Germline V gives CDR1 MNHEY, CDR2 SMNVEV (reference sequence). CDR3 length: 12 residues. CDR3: CASILEHTEAFF. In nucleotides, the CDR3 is TGTGCCAGCATTTTAGAGCACACTGAAGCTTTCTTT.

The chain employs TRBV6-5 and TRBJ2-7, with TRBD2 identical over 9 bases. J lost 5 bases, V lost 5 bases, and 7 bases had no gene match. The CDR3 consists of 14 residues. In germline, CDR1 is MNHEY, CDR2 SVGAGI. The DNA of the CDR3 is TGTGCCAGCAGTCCGGGACTAGCTGTAGACGAGCAGTACTTC. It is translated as CASSPGLAVDEQYF.

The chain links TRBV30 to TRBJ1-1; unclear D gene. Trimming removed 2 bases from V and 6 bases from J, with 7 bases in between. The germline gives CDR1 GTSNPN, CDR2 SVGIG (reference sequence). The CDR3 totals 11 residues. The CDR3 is CAWSRRAEAFF. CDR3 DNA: TGTGCCTGGAGTCGTCGGGCTGAAGCTTTCTTT.

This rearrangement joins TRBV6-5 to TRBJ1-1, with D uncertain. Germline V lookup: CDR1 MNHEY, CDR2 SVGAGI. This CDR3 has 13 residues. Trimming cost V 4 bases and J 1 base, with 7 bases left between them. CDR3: CASSSSRNTEAFF. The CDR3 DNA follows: TGTGCCAGCAGTTCCTCCCGGAACACTGAAGCTTTCTTT.

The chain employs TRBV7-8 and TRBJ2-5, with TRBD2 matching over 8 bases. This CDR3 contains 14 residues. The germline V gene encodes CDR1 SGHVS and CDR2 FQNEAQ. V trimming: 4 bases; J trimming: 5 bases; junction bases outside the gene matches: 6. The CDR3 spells CASSSSRGAETQYF. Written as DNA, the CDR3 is TGTGCCAGCAGCTCGTCGCGGGGGGCGGAGACCCAGTACTTC. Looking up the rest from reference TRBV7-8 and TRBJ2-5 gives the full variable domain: GAGVSQSPRYKVAKRGQDVALRCDPISGHVSLFWYQQALGQGPEFLTYFQNEAQLDKSGLPSDRFFAERPEGSVSTLKIQRTQQEDSAVYLCASSSSRGAETQYFGPGTRLLVL.

This CDR3 is CASSFTGKSLYEQYF. CDR3 DNA: TGTGCCAGCAGCTTTACAGGCAAAAGCCTCTACGAGCAGTACTTC. V and J are TRBV3-1 (or the pseudogene TRBV3-2) and TRBJ2-7; perhaps TRBD1 as D (5 bases). Trimming cost V 5 bases and J 3 bases, with 17 bases left between them. There are 15 residues in the CDR3. Germline V gives CDR1 LGHDT, CDR2 YNNKEL (reference sequence).

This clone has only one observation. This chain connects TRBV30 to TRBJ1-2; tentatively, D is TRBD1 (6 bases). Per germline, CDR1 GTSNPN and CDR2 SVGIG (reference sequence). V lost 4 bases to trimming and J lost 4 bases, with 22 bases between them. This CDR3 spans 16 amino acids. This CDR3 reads CAWISPDRDRSYGYTF. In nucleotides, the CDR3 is TGTGCCTGGATTTCTCCGGACAGAGACCGTAGCTATGGCTACACCTTC.

CDR3 nucleotides: TGTGCCAGCAGCCCCCTGATCGGTTTTGGTGAAAAACTGTTTTTT. Translating gives CASSPLIGFGEKLFF. The chain couples TRBV7-2 to TRBJ1-4, with unresolved D. The CDR3 loop spans 15 amino acids. V gave up 5 bases and J gave up 7 bases, with 17 bases separating them. Germline V lookup: CDR1 SGHTA, CDR2 FQGNSA.

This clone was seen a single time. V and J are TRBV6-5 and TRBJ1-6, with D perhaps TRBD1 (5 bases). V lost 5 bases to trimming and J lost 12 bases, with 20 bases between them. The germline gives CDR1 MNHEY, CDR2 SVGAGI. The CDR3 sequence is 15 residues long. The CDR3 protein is CASSMPGGALIPLHF. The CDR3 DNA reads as TGTGCCAGCAGTATGCCTGGTGGGGCCTTGATACCCCTCCACTTT.

The CDR3 loop is CASSEEGQTYQPQHF. CDR3 coding DNA: TGTGCCAGCAGTGAAGAGGGACAAACCTACCAGCCCCAGCATTTT. This chain uses TRBV2 with TRBJ1-5, with TRBD1 as a possible D gene (6 bases). This CDR3 has 15 amino acids. Germline V gives CDR1 SNHLY, CDR2 FYNNEI. V gave up 1 base and J gave up 7 bases, with 14 bases separating them.

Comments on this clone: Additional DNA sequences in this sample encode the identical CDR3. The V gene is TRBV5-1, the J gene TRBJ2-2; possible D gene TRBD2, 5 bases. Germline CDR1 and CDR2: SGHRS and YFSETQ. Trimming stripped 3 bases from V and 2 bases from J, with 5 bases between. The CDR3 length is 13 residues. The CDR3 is CASSSGNTGELFF. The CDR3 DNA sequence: TGCGCCAGCAGCTCGGGAAACACCGGGGAGCTGTTTTTT.